Listed here are 15 T cell receptor beta chains from one sample, sequenced in a study of T cell repertoires in cytomegalovirus infection. TCRdb reprocessed the reads via MiXCR and lists one record per CDR3 protein. Altogether 250,000 or so distinct CDR3 sequences are present, 17% being singletons, with the ten largest covering over 40%. The sample consisted of CD8+ T cells from PBMCs. Receptors were obtained from a human donor in good health (CMV status not recorded). Some clones in this sample may be carry-over from other donors' samples.

This clonotype was seen a few times. The rearrangement uses TRBV4-3 and TRBJ1-1, with D tentatively TRBD1 (5 bases). CDR3 size: 15 residues. V dropped 0 bases and J dropped 1 base, with 9 bases sitting between them. Germline CDR1 LGHNA, CDR2 YSLEER. The CDR3 protein is CASSQDRGGNTEAFF. As DNA, the CDR3 is TGCGCCAGCAGCCAAGATAGGGGCGGGAACACTGAAGCTTTCTTT.

Details on this clonotype: The germline gene is not matched at one end of the junction; a read error may be the cause. The chain couples TRBV10-3 to TRBJ2-1; tentatively, D is TRBD2 (5 bases). Germline values: CDR1 ENHRY, CDR2 SYGVKD. The CDR3 contains 17 residues. CDR3: CTISERWELSSYNEQFF. In DNA, the CDR3 is TGTACCATCAGTGAGCGATGGGAGTTAAGCTCCTACAATGAGCAGTTCTTC.

There are many counts of this clonotype. The chain is built from TRBV7-6 and TRBJ1-6; D is ambiguous. The CDR3 sequence is 14 residues long. Trimming took off 1 base at V and 9 bases at J, with 10 bases between the two ends. CDR1 is SGHVS and CDR2 is FNYEAQ in the germline V gene. The CDR3 nucleotides read TGTGCCAGCAGCTTAGGGGCCGAGTTTTCACCCCTCCACTTT. This codes for CASSLGAEFSPLHF.

Only a few counts were recorded for this clonotype. The rearrangement uses TRBV6-2 or TRBV6-3 and TRBJ1-2; no clear D gene. This CDR3 comprises 15 residues. CDR1 is MNHEY, CDR2 SVGEGT, per germline. The ends were cut back, 5 bases at V and 0 bases at J, with 13 bases in the middle. Here the CDR3 DNA reads TGTGCCAGCAGTCGAGCGACAAGCCCTAACTATGGCTACACCTTC. Amino acid sequence: CASSRATSPNYGYTF.

This clonotype was seen only a few times. The chain recombines TRBV29-1 with TRBJ2-2, with D perhaps matching TRBD1 (5 bases). CDR3 length: 14 residues. Between the trimmed V and J ends, which lost 1 base and 0 bases, there was a span of 6 bases. Germline CDR1 reads SQVTM; CDR2 reads ANQGSEA. As DNA, the CDR3 is TGCAGCGTTGAAGGACAGCCGAACACCGGGGAGCTGTTTTTT. Amino acids: CSVEGQPNTGELFF.

This chain uses TRBV19 with TRBJ2-1; 7 bases are shared with TRBD1. The CDR3 runs to 15 residues. J was trimmed by 4 bases and V by 2 bases; bases with no gene match: 5. Looked up from germline, CDR1 is LNHDA and CDR2 is SQIVND (reference sequence). In DNA, the CDR3 is TGTGCCAGTAGTATACCGGGACAGATTTACAATGAGCAGTTCTTC. Amino acids: CASSIPGQIYNEQFF.

This clonotype occurred a few times. The chain joins TRBV6-6 to TRBJ2-4; D may be TRBD1 (6 bases). The CDR3 is 16 residues long. The germline CDR1 and CDR2 sequences are MNHNY and SVGAGI (reference sequence). The V end was cut by 2 bases, the J end by 1 base, with 12 bases between. This CDR3 is CASSYTLDRAKNIQYF. The CDR3 DNA reads as TGTGCCAGCAGTTACACGTTAGACAGGGCCAAAAACATTCAGTACTTC.

V gene TRBV7-8 combines with J gene TRBJ1-2; unclear D gene. This CDR3 is 13 amino acids long. Trimming pared 7 bases from V and 8 bases from J, leaving 17 bases between. Germline-derived CDR1 and CDR2 are SGHVS and FQNEAQ. CDR3 region: CASTSLEGEGYTF. CDR3 sequence (DNA): TGTGCCAGCACCTCACTTGAGGGAGAGGGCTACACCTTC.

The V and J genes are TRBV4-1 and TRBJ2-7; D possibly corresponds to TRBD2 (6 bases). Trimming cost V 2 bases and J 4 bases, with 15 bases left between them. The CDR3 contains 15 residues. Germline CDR1 is MGHRA and CDR2 is YSYEKL. CDR3 DNA sequence: TGCGCCAGCAGCCAACCCGGGACTTTCGGTTACGAGCAGTACTTC. Translating it yields CASSQPGTFGYEQYF.

V usage is TRBV7-9 and J usage is TRBJ1-3; no definite D call. CDR1 is SEHNR, CDR2 FQNEAQ, per germline (reference sequence). V dropped 2 bases and J dropped 2 bases, with 13 bases sitting between them. This CDR3 is 16 amino acids long. The CDR3 DNA reads as TGTGCCAGCAGCTTATCCACGAGGGCTGCTGGAAACACCATATATTTT. It specifies CASSLSTRAAGNTIYF.

Many counts were recorded for this clonotype. The gene calls are TRBV12-3 or TRBV12-4 and TRBJ2-1, with D maybe TRBD2 (5 bases). V was shortened by 6 bases and J by 5 bases, with 20 bases between the two germline ends. This CDR3 contains 16 residues. CDR3 nucleotides: TGTGCCAGCAGCATCCTTCTAAGCGGAGAAGACAATGAGCAGTTCTTC. Amino acid sequence: CASSILLSGEDNEQFF.

This chain links TRBV5-6 with TRBJ1-5, with a weak D call TRBD1 (6 bases). Looked up from germline, CDR1 is SGHDT and CDR2 is YYEEEE. The CDR3 sequence is 16 residues long. V lost 4 bases to trimming and J lost 0 bases, with 14 bases between them. The CDR3 spells CASSREGEYSNQPQHF. In DNA, the CDR3 is TGTGCCAGCAGCCGGGAGGGGGAGTATAGCAATCAGCCCCAGCATTTT.

This clonotype was seen a handful of times. V is TRBV12-3 or TRBV12-4 and J is TRBJ2-5; D is unresolved. V gave up 8 bases and J gave up 5 bases, with 9 bases separating them. This CDR3 contains 11 residues. The CDR3 bases are TGTGCCAGCCAGTCATCGGAGACCCAGTACTTC. This sequence encodes CASQSSETQYF.

In its sample, this clonotype was seen many times. The chain couples TRBV7-2 to TRBJ2-1; TRBD1 is a possible D gene (6 bases). Germline values: CDR1 SGHTA, CDR2 FQGNSA. CDR3 length equals 13 residues. The germline V and J ends were trimmed by 1 base and 10 bases, with 11 bases remaining between them. CDR3 DNA sequence: TGTGCCAGCAGCTTAGGCAGGGGCCAAGAGCAGTTCTTC. Amino acid sequence: CASSLGRGQEQFF.

This clonotype was seen only a few times. The chain is built from TRBV5-5 and TRBJ2-3; perhaps TRBD2 as D (5 bases). CDR3 length: 15 amino acids. CDR1 is SGHKS and CDR2 is YYEKEE in the germline V gene (reference sequence). V shed 1 base and J shed 0 bases, with 9 bases lying between them. The CDR3 region has the DNA TGTGCCAGCAGCTTGACGGACTTTAGCACAGATACGCAGTATTTT. It encodes CASSLTDFSTDTQYF.